Included here is one TCR beta chain sequence, with context. Antigen unknown. MiXCR, run by TCRdb on the 5' RACE reads, gives a single entry per CDR3 protein. The table shows more than 400,000 distinct CDR3 sequences, with roughly 15% occurring only once. The record originates from a study of identical twins. The study's findings and limits: Beta out-of-frame sequences displayed a weaker excess of sharing between twins. Conclusions were drawn cross-sectionally by statistical analysis, without following the same donors.

The CDR3 is made up of 15 amino acids. V shed 2 bases and J shed 0 bases, with 11 bases lying between them. Germline CDR1 MNHEY, CDR2 SVGEGT. This sample was shared with a second study, whose subject was yellow fever vaccine responses in identical twins.

Sequencing was performed on CD4+ T cells sorted from blood. The TCR originated in a woman under 30 in good health. The chain employs TRBV6-2 or TRBV6-3 and TRBJ2-7; D gene unclear. The CDR3 reads CASSYGRPSSYEQYF. Written as DNA, the CDR3 is TGTGCCAGCAGTTACGGGCGGCCGAGCTCCTACGAGCAGTACTTC.